These T cell receptor beta chains were read from a single sample in a study of T cell repertoires in cytomegalovirus infection. TCRdb recomputed calls from the reads with MiXCR, one row per CDR3 protein. The sample comprises 450,000 to 600,000 distinct CDR3 sequences, around 11% of which are singletons, and roughly 10% rests with the top ten. Sequencing used PBMCs. These receptors came from a human donor in good health (CMV status not recorded). Some clones in this sample may be carry-over from other donors' samples. Both conserved end residues are part of each CDR3. Fields, in order: clone size, J gene, D gene, V gene, CDR3 protein, CDR3 DNA. D genes are given only for firm matches. A clone size is listed for some rows: how often the clone was seen (once, few, many), or a class if it is expanded.

-	TRBJ2-2	TRBD1	TRBV20-1	CSASSGGNTGELFF	TGCAGTGCTTCCTCAGGGGGGAACACCGGGGAGCTGTTTTTT
many	TRBJ2-1	TRBD2	TRBV10-3	CAILGSGGAYNEQFF	TGTGCCATCTTGGGGAGCGGGGGGGCCTACAATGAGCAGTTCTTC
many	TRBJ2-1	TRBD2	TRBV6-1	CASQRGLLYNEQFF	TGTGCCAGCCAGCGGGGGCTACTCTACAATGAGCAGTTCTTC
-	TRBJ1-2	-	TRBV20-1	CSVPNRAQGGYTF	TGCAGTGTTCCTAACAGGGCCCAGGGTGGCTACACCTTC
few	TRBJ1-6	TRBD1	TRBV6-6	CASSWGGQGAENSPLHF	TGTGCCAGCAGTTGGGGAGGACAGGGGGCAGAGAATTCACCCCTCCACTTT
few	TRBJ2-7	TRBD2	TRBV10-3	CAISEVLAALYEQYF	TGTGCCATCAGTGAGGTCCTAGCGGCCCTCTACGAGCAGTACTTC
few	TRBJ2-4	-	TRBV7-9	CASSLTDNHLVQYF	TGTGCCAGCAGCTTAACGGACAACCATCTCGTTCAGTACTTC
many	TRBJ1-5	-	TRBV19	CASSIYTGTPYSNQPQHF	TGTGCCAGTAGTATCTATACCGGGACACCTTATAGCAATCAGCCCCAGCATTTT
many	TRBJ2-5	-	TRBV29-1	CSVDSGTETQYF	TGCAGCGTTGACTCCGGGACGGAGACCCAGTACTTC
-	TRBJ2-3	-	TRBV5-1	CASSFQERRSTDTQYF	TGCGCCAGCAGCTTCCAGGAGCGGAGAAGCACAGATACGCAGTATTTT
many	TRBJ2-7	TRBD2	TRBV10-3	CAISESRVSGTYEQYF	TGTGCCATCAGTGAGTCGAGGGTTAGCGGGACCTACGAGCAGTACTTC
few	TRBJ1-4	TRBD1	TRBV2	CASIRDSGEKLFF	TGTGCCAGCATCCGGGACAGCGGTGAAAAACTGTTTTTT
-	TRBJ1-4	TRBD1	TRBV6-5	CASRTGQGNEKLFF	TGTGCCTCCCGGACGGGACAGGGTAACGAAAAACTGTTTTTT
many	TRBJ2-3	TRBD2	TRBV7-2	CASSPRLAGGSRDTQYF	TGTGCCAGCAGTCCTCGGCTAGCGGGAGGCAGCAGAGATACGCAGTATTTT
-	TRBJ1-2	-	TRBV10-3	CAISASSGAFRGYTF	TGTGCCATCAGCGCATCTTCGGGGGCGTTTCGGGGCTACACCTTC
-	TRBJ2-7	-	TRBV2	CASSEPAGSYEQYF	TGTGCCAGCAGTGAACCGGCGGGCTCCTACGAGCAGTACTTC
many	TRBJ1-3	-	TRBV20-1	CSATRGSSGNTIYF	TGCAGTGCTACCCGCGGGAGCTCTGGAAACACCATATATTTT
many	TRBJ2-3	TRBD1	TRBV4-1	CASSQRQGQGGTDTQYF	TGCGCCAGCAGCCAAAGGCAAGGACAGGGGGGCACAGATACGCAGTATTTT
few	TRBJ2-1	TRBD2	TRBV12-3/TRBV12-4	CASSSLAGLGDEQFF	TGTGCCAGCAGTTCCTTAGCGGGGCTGGGGGATGAGCAGTTCTTC
many	TRBJ1-5	-	TRBV6-1	CASSAGGASNQPQHF	TGTGCCAGCAGTGCGGGGGGCGCGAGCAATCAGCCCCAGCATTTT
-	TRBJ2-2	TRBD2	TRBV11-2	CASSTLASGGDTGELFF	TGTGCCAGCAGCACCCTCGCTAGCGGGGGGGACACCGGGGAGCTGTTTTTT
many	TRBJ2-5	TRBD1	TRBV24-1	CATSDVGQIQETQYF	TGTGCCACCAGTGATGTGGGACAGATCCAAGAGACCCAGTACTTC